The TCR beta chain described here comes from a study of OX40 agonist ivuxolimab in advanced cancers. Study-level background: The patients' treatment was ivuxolimab, an agonistic anti-OX40 (CD134) antibody. Study conclusions and caveats: At 0.1 to 3.0 mg/kg and by week 6, clonal expansion occurred in CD4+ and CD8+ blood T cells.

With regard to this clone: No antigen is known for it.

TCRdb keeps only in-frame clones here, not all; method: immunoSEQ multiplex PCR. This table has tens of thousands of clones, 90% appearing once. Between the trimmed V and J ends, which lost 1 base and 3 bases, there was a span of 7 bases. CDR1 is GTSNPN, CDR2 SVGIG, per germline (reference sequence). The CDR3 runs 13 residues. The chain joins TRBV30 to TRBJ1-5, with D hard to call. The sample consisted of CD4+ or CD8+ T cells sorted from blood, taken in a trial of the OX40 agonist ivuxolimab. The clonotype comes from an adult with an advanced solid tumor such as melanoma, head and neck, liver or kidney cancer. The DNA of the CDR3 is TGTGCCTGGAGTGCCCGAGACAATCAGCCCCAGCATTTT. Protein product: CAWSARDNQPQHF.